This entry is about one TCR beta chain. Its specificity is not known. The sample is drawn from a study of T cell repertoires in cytomegalovirus infection. Turning to the study itself: CMV epitopes used comprised recently identified HLA-C-restricted ones and well-studied HLA-B-restricted ones. Both CMV infection and a matching HLA type were indicated by public TCR beta signatures. Study results and caveats: HLA-C-restricted TCR beta clonotypes specific for CMV led the ex vivo response.

V dropped 5 bases and J dropped 0 bases, with 11 bases sitting between them. There are 14 residues in the CDR3. CDR1 SEHNR and CDR2 FQNEAQ come from the germline V gene (reference sequence). TCRdb reanalysed the reads using MiXCR and keeps one entry per CDR3 protein. Here the sample spans roughly 570,000 distinct CDR3 sequences, about 40% being singletons. This clonotype was obtained from a human donor in good health (CMV status not recorded). Some clones in this sample may be carry-over from other donors' samples. The material sequenced was cultured PBMCs, taken from culture after CMV antigen stimulation. The V gene is TRBV7-9, the J gene TRBJ2-7; D is unclear. CDR3: CASSPGQNSYEQYF. The CDR3 DNA follows: TGTGCCAGCAGCCCCGGGCAGAACTCCTACGAGCAGTACTTC.